One TCR beta chain is described in this entry. Those enrolled, adults aged roughly 18 to 95 years, came from around 25 US areas. Germline V gene lookup returns CDR1 SEHNR and CDR2 FQNEAQ (reference sequence). V dropped 4 bases and J dropped 4 bases, with 16 bases sitting between them. The CDR3 has 15 residues. Original data processing: From reference gene primer amplification, estimates of nucleated cell counts were derived. Clones were read by immunoSEQ multiplex PCR, and TCRdb kept only the in-frame ones, dropping some. V, J and clone size reflect that table, while D and trimming were determined from the DNA. The sample records 300,000 to 350,000 clones, 85% to 95% being singletons. The source of the sample is a study of blood T cell repertoires in COVID-19. Across the whole study: Spain, Italy and the United States supplied samples that represented acute and convalescent COVID-19. Sources were T cells, B-cell-depleted T cells, or PBMCs; the material itself was cDNA or gDNA.

Input material: PBMCs or T cells enriched from blood (not recorded which). This chain joins TRBV7-9 and TRBJ1-2; D might be TRBD1 (5 bases). This receptor was obtained from a woman aged 25 to 39 who had been exposed to COVID-19. CDR3 in amino acids: CASSSLWSGIYGYTF. CDR3 DNA: TGTGCCAGCAGCTCACTATGGTCAGGGATCTATGGCTACACCTTC.